What follows describes a single T cell receptor (beta chain). The table lists this clonotype with a few counts. Its binding antigen is unknown. Base qualities are not provided; no much larger clone lies one nucleotide away. The data derive from a study of T-cell reconstitution after alpha-beta-depleted transplantation in children listed by TCRdb under 2016. For context, the study as a whole: Using TCR repertoire profiling, the study followed T-cell immune reconstitution in a quantitative way in children after TCRalphabeta/CD19-depleted allogeneic hematopoietic cell transplantation.

The library came from PCR. The sequencer listed for this sample is Illumina HiSeq 2500. TCR libraries were prepared with molecular barcoding, using unique molecular identifiers to normalize TCRbeta repertoire quantification. TCRdb applied fastp at Q25 and MiXCR to the public reads, then kept only in-frame beta chains. Entries that share a CDR3 protein sequence are merged under the most common genes and DNA. The sample has roughly 500,000 distinct CDR3 sequences on record, approximately 12% of them singletons. 4.5% to 6% of the sample is in the top ten clones. The V end loses 4 bases and the J end loses 0 bases, and a stretch of 15 bases separates them. Including cysteine and phenylalanine, the CDR3 has 16 amino acids. Only the CDR3 part of the read is kept: 48 bases, read in frame from the first base. CDR1 is given as MDHEN and CDR2 as SYDVKM, both from the germline V gene.

Recombination joined TRBV28 with TRBJ2-5, with the D gene call left open. The source of this sequence is a human donor who donated a stem cell graft to a child with combined immunodeficiency. The sequencing used PBMCs from the stem cell graft donor, collected from the stem cell graft. The CDR3 is CASSSLGPLYQETQYF. The DNA sequence is given as TGTGCCAGCAGTTCCCTGGGTCCATTATACCAAGAGACCCAGTACTTC.